This T cell receptor beta chain was retrieved from a study of control samples from healthy donors and cancer patients. This table comes from immunoSEQ multiplex PCR, and its TCRdb copy is limited to in-frame clones, with some not included. The table lists 95,000 to 150,000 clones, about 91% of them singletons. Germline CDR1 reads SGDLS; CDR2 reads YYNGEE. The CDR3 spans 14 residues. The V and J ends lost 3 bases and 10 bases, in that order; junction bases with no gene match: 5. The rearrangement joins TRBV9 to TRBJ1-6; TRBD1 matches at 9 bases. The receptor's source is a man aged 40-49 years in good health. The sample consisted of blood. The CDR3, as DNA: TGTGCCAGCAGCGGGACAGGGGTTGGGTCACCCCTCCACTTT. This translates into CASSGTGVGSPLHF.